This record covers a single TCR beta chain. Its cognate antigen is unknown. Germline CDR1 MNHEY, CDR2 SVGAGI. The CDR3 has 14 residues. J lost 4 bases, V lost 2 bases, and 4 bases had no gene match. The Oncomine TCR Beta short-read assay sequenced DNA from cultured CD4+ T cells. Cultured CD4+ T cells yielded the extracted genomic DNA. TCRdb re-derived calls from the PCR reads in MiXCR, one entry per CDR3 protein. The sample carries approximately 9,000 distinct CDR3 sequences, about 38% recorded once. The data were obtained in a study of vaccination and CD4 T cells after COVID-19. The treatment: roughly 10-day PBMC culture with coronavirus spike peptide pools or control peptides (ViraFEST assay). Gathered ahead of the COVID-19 pandemic (2011-2018) were the CD4+ T cells of the unexposed donor.

The V call is TRBV6-5, the J call TRBJ1-2; the match to TRBD1 covers 7 bases. This clonotype was obtained from a human donor in good health. Material: CD4+ T cells from blood, cultured in vitro. The CDR3 spells CASSYGGQPYGYTF. DNA of the CDR3: TGTGCCAGCAGTTACGGGGGACAGCCCTATGGCTACACCTTC.